The following is a TCR beta chain sequence with its context. Its cognate antigen is unknown. Described time point: week 23, last vaccination. The study gave 300 ug of mutant IDH1 20-mer peptide per vaccine dose, with topical imiquimod. The donors' diagnosis was new WHO grade 3 or 4 astrocytoma that was IDH1-mutant and ATRX-lost. Libraries were prepared by immunoSEQ multiplex PCR; TCRdb keeps only in-frame clonotypes and omits some of them. Of approximately 35,000 clones listed, around 87% are singletons. The data were taken from a study of a mutant IDH1 vaccine in newly diagnosed glioma. For the study at large: Onset of vaccination occurred 4-6 weeks following radiotherapy alone, or with temozolomide cycles.

Germline CDR1 reads SNHLY; CDR2 reads FYNNEI. V lost 10 bases, J lost 8 bases, and 20 bases lay in between. The CDR3 has 14 residues. Study-wide findings and caveats: There were vaccine-induced immune responses in about 92% of the patients.

The input for sequencing was PBMCs, taken from a glioma patient whose treatment included an IDH1 peptide vaccine. This clonotype originated in a man aged 35 to 55 with glioma. The chain combines TRBV2 with TRBJ1-4; D gene uncertain. CDR3 sequence: CATNKGRWEEKLFF. The CDR3 bases are TGTGCCACCAACAAAGGGAGGTGGGAGGAAAAACTGTTTTTT. Supplemented by reference TRBV2 and TRBJ1-4, the full variable domain reads EPEVTQTPSHQVTQMGQEVILRCVPISNHLYFYWYRQILGQKVEFLVSFYNNEISEKSEIFDDQFSVERPDGSNFTLKIRSTKLEDSAMYFCATNKGRWEEKLFFGSGTQLSVL.